The source of this T cell receptor (beta chain) is a study of blood T cells in healthy people across ages. For the study at large: About one barcoded TCR beta cDNA was captured per two T cells. Study-wide results and caveats: Both naive CD4+ cell counts and diversity were greater in long-lived donors than in aged donors.

This clonotype was counted a few times. The antigen is unknown. Per sample, extraction of total RNA gave at least 6 micrograms in every case. Primers used in a second PCR of about 7 to 11 cycles were a sample-barcoded 5' primer and a J-beta primer mix. There were at least 3 million CDR3-containing paired-end reads obtained from each sample. Via MiXCR, TCRdb re-called the 5' RACE reads, giving one row per CDR3 protein. The sample contains 650,000 to 800,000 distinct CDR3 sequences, 45% to 60% of which appear only once. This CDR3 comprises 14 residues. V dropped 4 bases and J dropped 2 bases, with 10 bases sitting between them. The germline CDR1 and CDR2 sequences are SNHLY and FYNNEI.

The receptor was isolated from a woman older than 75 in good health. The material sequenced was blood. The V gene is TRBV2, the J gene TRBJ2-3; D perhaps matches TRBD2 (7 bases). The chain's CDR3 is CASSGAGATDTQYF. CDR3 DNA: TGTGCCAGCAGTGGGGCGGGGGCCACAGATACGCAGTATTTT.